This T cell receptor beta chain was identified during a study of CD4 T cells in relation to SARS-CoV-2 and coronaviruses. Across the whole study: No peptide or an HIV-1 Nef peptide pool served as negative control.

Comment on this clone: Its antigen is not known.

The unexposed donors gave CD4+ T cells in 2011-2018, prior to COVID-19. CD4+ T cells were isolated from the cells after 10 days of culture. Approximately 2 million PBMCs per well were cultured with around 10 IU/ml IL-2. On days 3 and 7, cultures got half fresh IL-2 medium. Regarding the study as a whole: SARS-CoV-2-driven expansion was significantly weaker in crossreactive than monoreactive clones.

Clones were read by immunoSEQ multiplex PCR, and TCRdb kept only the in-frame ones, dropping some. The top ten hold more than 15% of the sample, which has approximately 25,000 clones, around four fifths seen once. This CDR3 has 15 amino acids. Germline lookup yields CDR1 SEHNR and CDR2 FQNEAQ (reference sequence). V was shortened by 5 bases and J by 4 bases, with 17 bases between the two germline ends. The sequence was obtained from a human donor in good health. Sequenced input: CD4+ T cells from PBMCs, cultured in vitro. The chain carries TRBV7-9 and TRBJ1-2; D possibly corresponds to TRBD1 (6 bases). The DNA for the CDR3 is TGTGCCAGCAGCCCCGAAGGGACACGGAGCTATGGCTACACCTTC. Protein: CASSPEGTRSYGYTF.